The 16 T cell receptor beta chains below were found in one sample sequenced in a study of identical twins. TCRdb re-called the 5' RACE reads with MiXCR, one entry per CDR3 protein. The sample has about 520,000 distinct CDR3 sequences, less than 25% seen once. These data also featured in a second study, about T cells expressing NK-cell markers.

The source material was CD4+ T cells sorted from blood. Source of these receptors: a woman aged 18 to 35 in good health.

Only a few counts were recorded for this clonotype. J is TRBJ2-1 and V is TRBV7-6; 9 positions match TRBD2. The J segment lost 9 bases and the V segment lost 1 base, leaving 10 bases of the junction unmatched. The CDR3 contains 16 residues. Germline CDR1 and CDR2: SGHVS and FNYEAQ. CDR3 region: CASSLVTGLAFAEQFF. The CDR3 nucleotides are TGTGCCAGCAGCTTAGTGACGGGACTAGCTTTCGCTGAGCAGTTCTTC.

The chain carries TRBV2 and TRBJ2-4, with D maybe TRBD1 (6 bases). V gave up 4 bases and J gave up 5 bases, with 9 bases separating them. Per the germline V gene, CDR1 is SNHLY and CDR2 is FYNNEI. The CDR3 is 13 amino acids. CDR3 nucleotide sequence: TGTGCCAGCAGTGTATACAGGGAAAACATTCAGTACTTC. Encoded protein: CASSVYRENIQYF.

This clonotype came up a few times. The V gene is TRBV6-6, the J gene TRBJ2-1, with D uncertain. The CDR3 is 11 residues long. CDR1 is MNHNY, CDR2 SVGAGI, per germline (reference sequence). V lost 6 bases to trimming and J lost 9 bases, with 9 bases between them. This chain's CDR3 is CASSARSEQFF. CDR3 in DNA: TGTGCCAGCAGCGCTAGGTCTGAGCAGTTCTTC.

The chain combines TRBV7-9 with TRBJ2-1; D is unresolved. Germline CDR1 and CDR2: SEHNR and FQNEAQ (reference sequence). The V and J ends lost 5 bases and 6 bases respectively, with 11 bases between them. The CDR3 has 13 amino acids. In DNA, the CDR3 is TGTGCCAGCAGCGCCGACACCAGCAATGAGCAGTTCTTC. Its protein product is CASSADTSNEQFF.

This clonotype has a handful of counts. The chain uses TRBV6-5 and TRBJ2-3; possible D gene TRBD1, 5 bases. This CDR3 has 14 amino acids. Per the germline V gene, CDR1 is MNHEY and CDR2 is SVGAGI. Trimming stripped 4 bases from V and 4 bases from J, with 12 bases between. The CDR3 spells CASSSTVRPDTQYF. As DNA, the CDR3 is TGTGCCAGCAGTTCGACAGTACGTCCAGATACGCAGTATTTT.

This clonotype was detected ten times or more. The rearrangement joins TRBV9 to TRBJ1-1; D might be TRBD1 (6 bases). V was clipped by 4 bases and J by 1 base, with 11 bases between them. From germline, CDR1 is SGDLS and CDR2 YYNGEE. The length of the CDR3 is 14 residues. CDR3 DNA sequence: TGTGCCAGCAGCCCGACGGGGGCGAACACTGAAGCTTTCTTT. Protein sequence: CASSPTGANTEAFF. Complete variable domain (other parts from reference TRBV9 and TRBJ1-1): DSGVTQTPKHLITATGQRVTLRCSPRSGDLSVYWYQQSLDQGLQFLIQYYNGEERAKGNILERFSAQQFPDLHSELNLSSLELGDSALYFCASSPTGANTEAFFGQGTRLTVV.

This clonotype appeared a single time. The chain is built from TRBV9 and TRBJ2-7; D tentatively reads TRBD1 or TRBD2 (5 bases each). CDR3 length equals 13 residues. CDR1 and CDR2 from the germline V gene are SGDLS and YYNGEE. Trimming shortened V by 0 bases and J by 6 bases, and 10 bases separated the two germline ends. Written as DNA, the CDR3 is TGTGCCAGCAGCGTAGTAGAGGGGAGCGAGCAGTACTTC. Encoded protein: CASSVVEGSEQYF.

This clonotype was observed at least ten times. V and J are TRBV20-1 and TRBJ2-1; tentatively, D is TRBD2 (5 bases). CDR3 length: 11 amino acids. V lost 2 bases, J lost 6 bases, and 5 bases lay in between. Germline V gene sequence: CDR1 DFQATT, CDR2 SNEGSKA (reference sequence). CDR3 nucleotide sequence: TGCAGTGCTAGACGGGGCAATGAGCAGTTCTTC. Its protein is CSARRGNEQFF.

This clonotype turned up a few times. This sequence joins TRBV4-3 and TRBJ2-7, with D unresolved. The CDR3 runs 14 residues. Germline CDR1 and CDR2: LGHNA and YSLEER. Between the trimmed V and J ends, which lost 0 bases and 6 bases, there was a span of 12 bases. The CDR3 protein is CASSQDRFVAEQYF. The CDR3 nucleotides are TGCGCCAGCAGCCAAGATAGGTTCGTTGCCGAGCAGTACTTC.

The chain links TRBV2 to TRBJ1-2; no firm D call. Germline V CDR1 and CDR2: SNHLY, FYNNEI. CDR3 size: 13 residues. V gave up 7 bases and J gave up 8 bases, with 17 bases separating them. The CDR3 protein is CASNNEVTGGYTF. The CDR3 nucleotides read TGTGCCAGCAATAACGAGGTAACGGGAGGCTACACCTTC.

This clonotype came up many times. V usage is TRBV6-6 and J usage is TRBJ1-5; D may be TRBD1 (5 bases). V dropped 6 bases and J dropped 6 bases, with 9 bases sitting between them. This CDR3 is 12 amino acids long. Germline CDR1 reads MNHNY; CDR2 reads SVGAGI (reference sequence). The CDR3 reads CASRQGGQPQHF. In DNA form, the CDR3 reads TGTGCCAGCAGGCAGGGCGGTCAGCCCCAGCATTTT.

This clonotype has just a few counts. The chain links TRBV12-3 or TRBV12-4 to TRBJ2-1; 13 nucleotides agree with TRBD2. The length of the CDR3 is 14 residues. Trimming at V came to 6 bases and at J to 10 bases, leaving 6 bases not matched to a gene. The CDR3 nucleotides read TGTGCCAGCAGACTAGCGGGAGGGACCAGGGAGCAGTTCTTC. Protein product: CASRLAGGTREQFF.

The J gene is TRBJ2-5, the V gene TRBV5-1; no definite D call. The CDR3 is made up of 12 amino acids. V was cut by 0 bases and J by 5 bases, with 5 bases left in between. Germline values: CDR1 SGHRS, CDR2 YFSETQ. In DNA, the CDR3 is TGCGCCAGCAGCTTGGGTATTGAGACCCAGTACTTC. Translation: CASSLGIETQYF.

The V and J genes are TRBV6-1 and TRBJ2-1; D is unresolved. Trimming pared 4 bases from V and 8 bases from J, leaving 18 bases between. CDR3 length equals 15 residues. Germline CDR1 reads MNHNS; CDR2 reads SASEGT. Here the CDR3 reads CASSALSFPGYEQFF. The CDR3 DNA sequence: TGTGCCAGCAGTGCCCTTTCGTTCCCAGGCTATGAGCAGTTCTTC.

This clonotype was detected many times. This sequence joins TRBV12-3 or TRBV12-4 and TRBJ1-2; D is possibly TRBD1 (5 bases). The CDR3 runs 12 residues. Trimming shortened V by 7 bases and J by 6 bases, and 12 bases separated the two germline ends. CDR3 coding DNA: TGTGCCAGCACCCGGGGGTTCGATGGCTACACCTTC. Amino acids: CASTRGFDGYTF.

In this sample, this clonotype turned up many times. V usage is TRBV20-1 and J usage is TRBJ2-7, with D possibly being TRBD2 (6 bases). The germline gives CDR1 DFQATT, CDR2 SNEGSKA (reference sequence). Trimming removed 6 bases from V and 7 bases from J, with 16 bases in between. CDR3 length: 12 residues. The CDR3 DNA follows: TGCAGTGCCCTCCGGGGAGGTCGGGAGCAGTACTTC. Translation: CSALRGGREQYF.